This T cell receptor beta chain is from a study of cytomegalovirus exposure and HLA in healthy donors. Study-level results: A later analysis by the authors found several of the most significant clusters apparently linked to common viral pathogens. Specificity of three CMV-associated chains for CMV antigens was verified in vitro. The study designated 150 to 200 TCR beta chains cytomegalovirus-associated.

The V gene lost 7 bases and the J gene lost 1 base, with 8 bases spanning the gap. Germline CDR1 LNHDA, CDR2 SQIVND (reference sequence). There are 12 residues in the CDR3. Amplification used 60 Vbeta primers and 13 Jbeta primers. TCRdb's copy holds only in-frame clones and misses some; the assay was immunoSEQ multiplex PCR. The table has 73,000 or so clones, roughly four fifths seen once; the top ten hold approximately 6.2%. This clone was seen a handful of times. Its target is not known. Not recorded for this donor was the CMV serostatus. The chain combines TRBV19 with TRBJ2-7, with a possible D match to TRBD1 (6 bases). This clonotype originated in a human donor in good health. Sequenced input: PBMCs. The CDR3 nucleotides are TGTGCCAGTACCGACAGGTCCTACGAGCAGTACTTC. This sequence encodes CASTDRSYEQYF. Filled out from reference TRBV19 and TRBJ2-7, the complete variable domain reads DGGITQSPKYLFRKEGQNVTLSCEQNLNHDAMYWYRQDPGQGLRLIYYSQIVNDFQKGDIAEGYSVSREKKESFPLTVTSAQKNPTAFYLCASTDRSYEQYFGPGTRLTVT.